Each of the 6 T cell receptor beta chains below was sequenced from the same sample in a study of blood T cell repertoires in COVID-19. The repertoire was sequenced with immunoSEQ multiplex PCR; TCRdb's copy has only in-frame clones and lacks some. The table includes about 130,000 clones, 86% detected once. Source material: peripheral blood. The receptors come from a woman aged 65 to 85 with COVID-19, enrolled during active disease.

The rearrangement joins TRBV7-9 to TRBJ1-6, with 8 bases identical to TRBD1. V lost 5 bases, J lost 10 bases, and 4 bases stayed unmatched. This CDR3 is built from 13 residues. The germline V gene encodes CDR1 SEHNR and CDR2 FQNEAQ (reference sequence). This CDR3 reads CASSAGGRSPLHF. CDR3 nucleotide sequence: TGTGCCAGCAGCGCAGGGGGCAGGTCACCCCTCCACTTT.

CDR3 sequence reads: CASTGAGTYTEKLFF. The CDR3 DNA reads as TGCGCCAGCACCGGTGCGGGCACATACACGGAAAAACTGTTTTTT. J is TRBJ1-4 and V is TRBV5-1; D unresolved. Trimming stripped 6 bases from V and 8 bases from J, with 20 bases between. CDR3 size: 15 residues. Looked up from germline, CDR1 is SGHRS and CDR2 is YFSETQ.

V usage is TRBV19 and J usage is TRBJ1-5; D uncertain. Germline V gene lookup returns CDR1 LNHDA and CDR2 SQIVND (reference sequence). The CDR3 totals 13 residues. V was clipped by 5 bases and J by 6 bases, with 11 bases between them. CDR3 nucleotides: TGTGCCAGTAGTGCCCCTAACTTTCAGCCCCAGCATTTT. It encodes CASSAPNFQPQHF.

The chain employs TRBV3-1 (or the pseudogene TRBV3-2) and TRBJ1-2, with D maybe TRBD1 (5 bases). Germline CDR1 LGHDT, CDR2 YNNKEL (reference sequence). With 7 bases removed from V and 5 bases from J, the gap between germline ends came to 17 bases. This CDR3 contains 14 residues. The CDR3 spells CASTQTGDLYGYTF. CDR3 DNA sequence: TGTGCCAGCACCCAGACGGGGGATCTGTATGGCTACACCTTC.

V and J are TRBV30 and TRBJ2-5; no clear D gene. The CDR3 spans 14 residues. The ends were cut back, 1 base at V and 1 base at J, with 10 bases in the middle. The germline V gene has CDR1 GTSNPN and CDR2 SVGIG (reference sequence). CDR3 region: CAWSAGSFQETQYF. The CDR3 coding sequence is TGTGCCTGGAGTGCCGGTAGTTTCCAAGAGACCCAGTACTTC.

Regarding this clone: The junction differs from germline at one of its ends, possibly a read error. The chain has TRBV7-7 and TRBJ2-1; 13 positions agree with TRBD2. This CDR3 is 14 amino acids long. The germline V gene encodes CDR1 SSHAT and CDR2 FNYEAQ (reference sequence). The CDR3 nucleotides read TGTGCTAGCAGCTTAGGACTAGCGGGGGATGAGCAGTTCTTC. Its protein is CASSLGLAGDEQFF. The complete variable domain, with remaining parts taken from reference TRBV7-7 and TRBJ2-1, reads GAGVSQSPRYKVTKRGQDVTLRCDPISSHATLYWYQQALGQGPEFLTYFNYEAQPDKSGLPSDRFSAERPEGSISTLTIQRTEQRDSAMYRCASSLGLAGDEQFFGPGTRLTVL.